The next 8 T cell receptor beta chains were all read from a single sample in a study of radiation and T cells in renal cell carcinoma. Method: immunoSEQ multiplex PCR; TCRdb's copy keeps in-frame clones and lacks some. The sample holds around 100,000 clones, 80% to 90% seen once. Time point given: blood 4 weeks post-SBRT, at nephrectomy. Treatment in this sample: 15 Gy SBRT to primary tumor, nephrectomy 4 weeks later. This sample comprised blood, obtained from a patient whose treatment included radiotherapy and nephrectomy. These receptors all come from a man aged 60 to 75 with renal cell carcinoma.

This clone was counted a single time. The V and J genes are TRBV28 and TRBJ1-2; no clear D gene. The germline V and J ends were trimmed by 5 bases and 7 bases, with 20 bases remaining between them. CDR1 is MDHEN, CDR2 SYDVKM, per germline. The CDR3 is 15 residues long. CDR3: CASSPDGSGRFGYTF. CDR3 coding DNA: TGTGCCAGCAGTCCAGATGGGTCGGGTCGATTTGGCTACACCTTC.

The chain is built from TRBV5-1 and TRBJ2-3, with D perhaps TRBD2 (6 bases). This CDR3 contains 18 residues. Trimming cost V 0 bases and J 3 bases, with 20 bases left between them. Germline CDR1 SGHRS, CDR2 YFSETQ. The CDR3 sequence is CASSLGGRTPRETDTQYF. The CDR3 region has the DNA TGCGCCAGCAGCTTGGGAGGGAGGACCCCCCGGGAGACAGATACGCAGTATTTT.

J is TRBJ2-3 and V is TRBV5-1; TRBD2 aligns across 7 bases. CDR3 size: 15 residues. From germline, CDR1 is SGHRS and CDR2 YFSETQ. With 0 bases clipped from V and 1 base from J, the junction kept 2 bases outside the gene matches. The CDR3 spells CASSLVAGGTDTQYF. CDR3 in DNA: TGCGCCAGCAGCTTGGTTGCGGGAGGCACAGATACGCAGTATTTT.

In nucleotides, the CDR3 is TGTGCCAGCAGCAAATGGAGGGGGACAGGGATGATTGAGGATCAGCCCCAGCATTTT. Encoded protein: CASSKWRGTGMIEDQPQHF. The chain combines TRBV21-1 with TRBJ1-5; whether TRBD1, the table's D call, matches the DNA was not checked. TRBV21-1 is marked as a pseudogene. This CDR3 has 19 amino acids.

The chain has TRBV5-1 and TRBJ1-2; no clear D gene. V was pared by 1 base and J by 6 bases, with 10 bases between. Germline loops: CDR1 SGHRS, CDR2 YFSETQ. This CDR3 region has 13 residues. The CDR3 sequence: CASSLSGGDGYTF. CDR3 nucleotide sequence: TGCGCCAGCAGCTTGAGCGGCGGGGATGGCTACACCTTC. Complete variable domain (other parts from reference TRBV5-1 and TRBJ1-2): KAGVTQTPRYLIKTRGQQVTLSCSPISGHRSVSWYQQTPGQGLQFLFEYFSETQRNKGNFPGRFSGRQFSNSRSEMNVSTLELGDSALYLCASSLSGGDGYTFGSGTRLTVV.

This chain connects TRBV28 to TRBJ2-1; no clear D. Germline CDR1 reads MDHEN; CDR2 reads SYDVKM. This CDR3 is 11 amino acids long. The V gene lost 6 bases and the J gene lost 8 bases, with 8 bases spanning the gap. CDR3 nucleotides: TGTGCCAGCAGCCGAGAGGATGAGCAGTTCTTC. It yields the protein CASSREDEQFF.

This CDR3 reads CASSERRRSYEQYF. CDR3 sequence (DNA): TGTGCCAGCAGTGAGCGGAGAAGAAGCTACGAGCAGTACTTC. The chain carries TRBV2 and TRBJ2-7; D not certain. The germline V gene encodes CDR1 SNHLY and CDR2 FYNNEI. The V and J ends lost 3 bases and 3 bases respectively, with 12 bases between them. The CDR3 spans 14 residues. Full variable domain (remainder filled in from reference TRBV2 and TRBJ2-7): EPEVTQTPSHQVTQMGQEVILRCVPISNHLYFYWYRQILGQKVEFLVSFYNNEISEKSEIFDDQFSVERPDGSNFTLKIRSTKLEDSAMYFCASSERRRSYEQYFGPGTRLTVT.

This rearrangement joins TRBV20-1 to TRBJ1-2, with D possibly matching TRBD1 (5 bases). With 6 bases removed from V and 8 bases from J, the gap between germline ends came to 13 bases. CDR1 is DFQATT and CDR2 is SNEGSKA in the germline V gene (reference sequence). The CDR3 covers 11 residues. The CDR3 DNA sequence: TGCAGTGCCTTTCGGGGGGGAGGCTACACCTTC. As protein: CSAFRGGGYTF.